Presented here are 13 T cell receptor beta chains from one specimen sequenced in a study of blood T cell repertoires in COVID-19. Sequencing used immunoSEQ multiplex PCR; TCRdb keeps in-frame clones, though not all of them. Of some 250,000 clones listed, around 85% are singletons. Material: peripheral blood. These receptors came from a man aged 60-69 years with acute or convalescent COVID-19.

V and J are TRBV6-6 and TRBJ2-1; D remains unclear. The CDR3 totals 11 residues. Trimming stripped 7 bases from V and 12 bases from J, with 13 bases between. The V gene's germline CDR1 is MNHNY and CDR2 SVGAGI (reference sequence). Here the CDR3 reads CASTTTRAQFF. CDR3 DNA: TGTGCCAGCACGACAACCCGAGCGCAGTTCTTC.

The CDR3 bases are TGTGCCAGCAGTACGGGACAGCGCGAAGCTTTCTTT. Protein: CASSTGQREAFF. The V and J genes are TRBV28 and TRBJ1-1; the match to TRBD1 covers 7 bases. V lost 5 bases, J lost 8 bases, and 5 bases stayed unmatched. From germline, CDR1 is MDHEN and CDR2 SYDVKM. CDR3 size: 12 residues.

This chain connects TRBV5-4 to TRBJ2-5, with 8 bases fitting TRBD2. The germline gives CDR1 SGHNT, CDR2 YYREEE (reference sequence). This CDR3 has 16 residues. V lost 1 base, J lost 5 bases, and 10 bases stayed unmatched. The CDR3 region is CASSLTSGGPWETQYF. The CDR3, as DNA: TGTGCCAGCAGCTTGACGTCGGGAGGGCCCTGGGAGACCCAGTACTTC.

V gene TRBV6-2 or TRBV6-3 combines with J gene TRBJ1-5; D unresolved. CDR3 size: 15 residues. Trimming removed 4 bases at V and 3 bases at J, with 13 bases between. Germline V lookup: CDR1 MNHEY, CDR2 SVGEGT. CDR3 region: CASSFGLEPNQPQHF. The CDR3 DNA reads TGTGCCAGCAGTTTTGGACTAGAACCCAATCAGCCCCAGCATTTT.

This chain uses TRBV11-3 with TRBJ1-2, with 7 bases that match TRBD1. V was clipped by 5 bases and J by 5 bases; unmatched bases: 5. Germline-derived CDR1 and CDR2 are SGHNT and YENEEA. This CDR3 contains 13 residues. The CDR3 bases are TGTGCCAGCAGCCCCGACAGGGAATATGGCTACACCTTC. It codes for CASSPDREYGYTF. Complete variable domain (other parts from reference TRBV11-3 and TRBJ1-2): EAGVVQSPRYKIIEKKQPVAFWCNPISGHNTLYWYLQNLGQGPELLIRYENEEAVDDSQLPKDRFSAERLKGVDSTLKIQPAELGDSAVYLCASSPDREYGYTFGSGTRLTVV.

This chain links TRBV28 with TRBJ1-3; no firm D call. Trimming removed 5 bases from V and 0 bases from J, with 8 bases in between. The germline gives CDR1 MDHEN, CDR2 SYDVKM. The CDR3 is 14 residues long. The CDR3 sequence: CASSEQSSGNTIYF. DNA of the CDR3: TGTGCCAGCAGTGAACAAAGCTCTGGAAACACCATATATTTT.

The chain recombines TRBV5-1 with TRBJ1-2, with D hard to call. Germline V gene sequence: CDR1 SGHRS, CDR2 YFSETQ. The CDR3 extends over 12 amino acids. V was cut by 0 bases and J by 10 bases, with 10 bases left in between. CDR3 nucleotide sequence: TGCGCCAGCAGCTTGGGAAACTCCGTCTACACCTTC. Protein: CASSLGNSVYTF.

V gene TRBV5-1 combines with J gene TRBJ2-7, with 11 bases lining up with TRBD2. From germline, CDR1 is SGHRS and CDR2 YFSETQ. This CDR3 is 17 amino acids long. V lost 0 bases and J lost 0; bases outside the gene matches: 5. CDR3 residues: CASSLGGLAVSSYEQYF. The CDR3 bases are TGCGCCAGCAGCTTGGGGGGACTAGCGGTGAGCTCCTACGAGCAGTACTTC.

The chain uses TRBV6-5 and TRBJ2-3; no clear D. The V gene lost 0 bases and the J gene lost 5 bases, with 9 bases spanning the gap. This CDR3 has 14 residues. Germline lookup yields CDR1 MNHEY and CDR2 SVGAGI. DNA for the CDR3: TGTGCCAGCAGTTACTCAGAGGAGCGAGATACGCAGTATTTT. Residues: CASSYSEERDTQYF.

The rearrangement links TRBV29-1 to TRBJ1-2, with a tentative D call TRBD1 (6 bases). Per germline, CDR1 SQVTM and CDR2 ANQGSEA. The CDR3 spans 13 residues. Between the trimmed V and J ends, which lost 7 bases and 4 bases, there was a span of 16 bases. In DNA, the CDR3 is TGCAGCGCCAGAAAACAGGGTGTCTATGGCTACACCTTC. The encoded protein is CSARKQGVYGYTF.

This sequence joins TRBV5-1 and TRBJ1-1; D might be TRBD1 (5 bases). In germline, CDR1 is SGHRS, CDR2 YFSETQ. This CDR3 has 15 residues. V lost 4 bases, J lost 1 base, and 14 bases lay in between. CDR3 nucleotides: TGCGCCAGCAGCGTGGGGTGGGGGGAGAACACTGAAGCTTTCTTT. Encoded protein: CASSVGWGENTEAFF.

The genes are TRBV30 and TRBJ1-1; unclear D gene. Between the trimmed V and J ends, which lost 7 bases and 1 base, there was a span of 10 bases. Germline V gene data show CDR1 as GTSNPN and CDR2 as SVGIG (reference sequence). This CDR3 region has 12 residues. The CDR3 DNA reads TGTGCCTACTCTACCGGGAACACTGAAGCTTTCTTT. It codes for CAYSTGNTEAFF.

The chain joins TRBV5-1 to TRBJ2-2; the D is unclear. This CDR3 spans 15 amino acids. Between the trimmed V and J ends, which lost 1 base and 2 bases, there was a span of 9 bases. Germline assignment: CDR1 SGHRS and CDR2 YFSETQ. For the CDR3, the DNA is TGCGCCAGCAGCTTGTCGAACAGAAACACCGGGGAGCTGTTTTTT. Protein product: CASSLSNRNTGELFF.